The 25 T cell receptor beta chains below were found in one sample sequenced in a study of molecular identifiers for immune sequencing clone quantification. TCRdb used MiXCR to reprocess the PCR reads, holding one entry per CDR3 protein. The data show nearly 650,000 distinct CDR3 sequences, about 25% seen once. Sequences were obtained from naive CD8+ T cells from blood, with Jurkat cell RNA spiked in. Sample subset: FACS-sorted CD8+CD4-CCR7+CD45RA+ naive T cells. The origin of the receptors is a human donor in good health. Some libraries in this study had Jurkat cell RNA spiked in.

Concerning this clonotype itself: This clone may be a read error of a much larger clone one base away. J is TRBJ2-7 and V is TRBV20-1; TRBD1 might be the D (6 bases). Germline values: CDR1 DFQATT, CDR2 SNEGSKA (reference sequence). The CDR3 is 13 amino acids. The CDR3 DNA is TGCGGTGCTCGTCCGACAGGTATCTACGAGCAGTACTTC. The encoded protein is CGARPTGIYEQYF.

The chain employs TRBV19 and TRBJ1-1; no reliable D call. The V end was cut by 10 bases, the J end by 2 bases, with 20 bases between. The CDR3 is 15 amino acids. Germline V gene sequence: CDR1 LNHDA, CDR2 SQIVND (reference sequence). CDR3: CATNDELGINTEAFF. Here the CDR3 DNA reads TGTGCCACGAACGATGAGCTCGGGATAAACACTGAAGCTTTCTTT.

This clonotype was picked up many times. The V and J genes are TRBV28 and TRBJ1-5; TRBD1 matches at 7 bases. CDR3 length equals 16 residues. V was pared by 4 bases and J by 7 bases, with 13 bases of the junction left unmatched. Per germline, CDR1 MDHEN and CDR2 SYDVKM. In DNA, the CDR3 is TGTGCCAGCAGTTCCCCCTCCGACAGGGTGGGCCAGCCCCAGCATTTT. Translation: CASSSPSDRVGQPQHF. Using reference TRBV28 and TRBJ1-5 for the parts outside the CDR3, the full variable domain is DVKVTQSSRYLVKRTGEKVFLECVQDMDHENMFWYRQDPGLGLRLIYFSYDVKMKEKGDIPEGYSVSREKKERFSLILESASTNQTSMYLCASSSPSDRVGQPQHFGDGTRLSIL.

Worth noting for this clonotype: A much larger clonotype is one base distant, so this may be a read error. The chain combines TRBV7-9 with TRBJ1-4; D remains ambiguous. This CDR3 contains 15 residues. CDR1 SEHNR and CDR2 FQNEAQ come from the germline V gene (reference sequence). The CDR3 DNA is TGTGCCAGCAGCTTCCTGGACGGGCCGTATGAAGAACTGTTTTTT. This gives the protein CASSFLDGPYEELFF.

This clonotype has just a few counts. A read error may explain this, as a much larger clone is one base away. The chain carries TRBV20-1 and TRBJ2-4; D is unresolved. The germline gives CDR1 DFQATT, CDR2 SNEGSKA (reference sequence). This CDR3 region has 11 residues. The CDR3 DNA reads TGCAGTGCTAGAGGATCCCCCGAAGGTCGGTTC. Protein product: CSARGSPEGRF.

Worth noting for this clonotype: This clone may be a read error of a much larger clone one base away. The chain is built from TRBV7-9 and TRBJ1-1; 10 bases are shared with TRBD1. The CDR3 sequence is 15 residues long. The germline V gene has CDR1 SEHNR and CDR2 FQNEAQ (reference sequence). CDR3 nucleotide sequence: TGTGCCAGCAGCACGACAGGGGGCAGGGGCACTGAAGCTCTCTTT. This sequence encodes CASSTTGGRGTEALF.

The chain carries TRBV6-2 or TRBV6-3 and TRBJ1-5; a possible D gene is TRBD1 (5 bases). CDR1 is MNHEY, CDR2 SVGEGT, per germline. This CDR3 spans 16 amino acids. The V end was cut by 8 bases, the J end by 0 bases, with 17 bases between. This chain's CDR3 is CASAALGAVSNQPQHF. The CDR3 DNA follows: TGTGCCAGCGCTGCCCTCGGGGCAGTTAGCAATCAGCCCCAGCATTTT.

This clonotype was observed many times. The chain employs TRBV12-3 or TRBV12-4 and TRBJ1-4; D call uncertain. The length of the CDR3 is 14 residues. The V end was cut by 6 bases, the J end by 0 bases, with 8 bases between. The CDR3: CASRGPATNEKLFF. The DNA of the CDR3 is TGTGCCAGCAGAGGTCCTGCAACTAATGAAAAACTGTTTTTT.

This clonotype was detected ten times or more. The genes are TRBV7-2 and TRBJ2-1; weak D call: TRBD2 (6 bases). The CDR3 runs to 17 residues. V lost 5 bases and J lost 2, with 19 bases in between. Per germline, CDR1 SGHTA and CDR2 FQGNSA. The CDR3 bases are TGTGCCAGCAGCCCCGGGACTTGGGCAGGACCCTACAATGAGCAGTTCTTC. The encoded protein is CASSPGTWAGPYNEQFF.

Many counts were recorded for this clonotype. This chain links TRBV15 with TRBJ2-1; D gene uncertain. V lost 0 bases and J lost 10, with 10 bases in between. The CDR3 loop spans 13 amino acids. Germline V gene data show CDR1 as LNHNV and CDR2 as YYDKDF (reference sequence). The CDR3 DNA reads as TGTGCCACCAGCAGAGAGGTGGCTGACGAGCAGTTCTTC. Protein product: CATSREVADEQFF.

This clonotype was seen only once. Relative to the germline gene, one junction end is altered; a read error may explain this. The genes are TRBV9 and TRBJ2-1, with TRBD1 matching 8 bases. Germline V lookup: CDR1 SGDLS, CDR2 YYNGEE. The CDR3 is 15 residues long. CDR3 loop: CASSVVAGGRDEQSF. CDR3 coding DNA: TGTGCCAGCAGCGTAGTGGCAGGGGGCAGGGATGAGCAGTCCTTC.

In the case of this clonotype: A much larger clone lies a single base off, so this may be a read error. This chain connects TRBV7-2 to TRBJ2-3; D gene unclear. The V gene's germline CDR1 is SGHTA and CDR2 FQGNSA. The CDR3 totals 15 residues. CDR3 region: CATSLVQTYADTQYF. As DNA, the CDR3 is TGTGCCACCAGCTTAGTACAGACTTATGCAGATACGCAGTATTTT.

The chain joins TRBV19 to TRBJ1-5; D call uncertain. Between the trimmed V and J ends, which lost 7 bases and 2 bases, there was a span of 9 bases. Germline V gene data show CDR1 as LNHDA and CDR2 as SQIVND (reference sequence). This CDR3 region has 13 residues. As DNA, the CDR3 is TGTGCCAGTAATGATGGGGGCAATCAGCCCCAGCATTTT. It yields the protein CASNDGGNQPQHF.

In this sample, this clonotype turned up a few times. The rearrangement uses TRBV3-1 and TRBJ1-2, with a tentative D call TRBD1 (5 bases). Per the germline V gene, CDR1 is LGHDT and CDR2 is YNNKEL (reference sequence). The CDR3 runs 14 residues. Trimming stripped 1 base from V and 4 bases from J, with 10 bases between. Written as DNA, the CDR3 is TGTGCCAGCAGCCAAGTAGGGGAAATCTATGGCTACACCTTC. It translates to CASSQVGEIYGYTF.

On this clonotype itself: Being one base from a much bigger clone, this may be a read error. V gene TRBV4-3 combines with J gene TRBJ1-1, with D hard to call. The CDR3 contains 13 residues. CDR1 is LGHNA and CDR2 is YSLEER in the germline V gene. The CDR3 DNA is TGCGCCGGCAGCCAAGGGCGAACAGATGAAGCTTTCTTT. Its translation: CAGSQGRTDEAFF.

The sample holds a few counts of this clonotype. The rearrangement links TRBV4-2 to TRBJ1-2; D is undetermined. The germline V gene encodes CDR1 LGHNA and CDR2 YNFKEQ. The CDR3 covers 13 residues. V shed 1 base and J shed 3 bases, with 6 bases lying between them. The CDR3 protein is CASSQGADYGYTF. DNA of the CDR3: TGTGCCAGCAGCCAAGGGGCAGACTATGGCTACACCTTC.

V and J are TRBV7-6 and TRBJ2-5; the D gene could be TRBD1 or TRBD2 (5 bases each). CDR1 is SGHVS, CDR2 FNYEAQ, per germline. V was pared by 1 base and J by 2 bases, with 14 bases between. The CDR3 loop spans 16 amino acids. CDR3 DNA sequence: TGTGCCAGCAGCTTAGAAGTCGGGTGGGGGCAAGAGACCCAGTACTTC. Translated, it gives CASSLEVGWGQETQYF. Variable domain in full (rest from reference TRBV7-6 and TRBJ2-5): GAGVSQSPRYKVTKRGQDVALRCDPISGHVSLYWYRQALGQGPEFLTYFNYEAQQDKSGLPNDRFSAERPEGSISTLTIQRTEQRDSAMYRCASSLEVGWGQETQYFGPGTRLLVL.

This clonotype has ten or more counts. The J gene is TRBJ1-6, the V gene TRBV4-3; the D gene is possibly TRBD1 (6 bases). The CDR3 contains 16 residues. With 4 bases removed from V and 8 bases from J, the gap between germline ends came to 18 bases. From germline, CDR1 is LGHNA and CDR2 YSLEER. This CDR3 is CASSRTGTFDDSPLHF. The DNA for the CDR3 is TGCGCCAGCAGCCGAACCGGGACATTCGACGATTCACCCCTCCACTTT.

On this clonotype: Being one base from a much bigger clone, this may be a read error. The V gene is TRBV6-5, the J gene TRBJ1-4, with D possibly TRBD1 on 6 matching bases. The CDR3 is 16 amino acids. Per germline, CDR1 MNHEY and CDR2 SVGAGI. V was pared by 2 bases and J by 9 bases, with 19 bases between. The CDR3 is CASSYQKGGGNKKLFF. The CDR3 region has the DNA TGTGCCAGCAGTTACCAAAAAGGAGGGGGAAATAAAAAACTGTTTTTT.

This rearrangement joins TRBV6-2 or TRBV6-3 to TRBJ2-3; 13 bases align to TRBD2. Germline V gives CDR1 MNHEY, CDR2 SVGEGT. J lost 4 bases, V lost 2 bases, and 6 bases had no gene match. This CDR3 comprises 17 residues. CDR3 sequence: CASSYPGLAGAPDTQYF. The CDR3 coding sequence is TGTGCCAGCAGTTACCCTGGACTAGCGGGGGCCCCAGATACGCAGTATTTT.

The chain joins TRBV7-9 to TRBJ1-2; D might be TRBD1 (5 bases). The V gene lost 5 bases and the J gene lost 4 bases, with 14 bases spanning the gap. CDR1 and CDR2 (germline): SEHNR, FQNEAQ (reference sequence). The CDR3 extends over 14 amino acids. CDR3 DNA: TGTGCCAGCAGCGACGGGACGGACCTCTATGGCTACACCTTC. It codes for CASSDGTDLYGYTF.

The genes are TRBV30 and TRBJ2-5; TRBD1 might be the D (6 bases). V lost 0 bases, J lost 4 bases, and 12 bases lay in between. Germline CDR1 is GTSNPN and CDR2 is SVGIG (reference sequence). The length of the CDR3 is 14 residues. CDR3 loop: CAWSVGTGRETQYF. The CDR3 coding sequence is TGTGCCTGGAGTGTAGGAACAGGGAGAGAGACCCAGTACTTC.

Remarks on this clonotype: This may be a read error, as it is one base from a much larger clone. No conserved phenylalanine or tryptophan is present at the end of the CDR3, so a read error is the likely explanation. The chain couples TRBV4-3 to TRBJ1-1; D remains ambiguous. The CDR3 loop spans 14 amino acids. The germline gives CDR1 LGHNA, CDR2 YSLEER. V lost 0 bases and J lost 5, with 10 bases in between. CDR3 sequence: CASSQDWGWTEAFY. In nucleotides, the CDR3 is TGCGCCAGCAGCCAAGATTGGGGATGGACTGAAGCTTTCTAT.

At least ten counts were recorded for this clonotype. J is TRBJ2-6 and V is TRBV6-4; D uncertain. The CDR3 is made up of 15 amino acids. The V end was cut by 3 bases, the J end by 1 base, with 7 bases between. The germline CDR1 and CDR2 sequences are MRHNA and SNTAGT. DNA of the CDR3: TGTGCCAGCAGTGAGACTGGGTCTGGGGCCAACGTCCTGACTTTC. This gives the protein CASSETGSGANVLTF.

This clonotype was seen ten or more times. The chain links TRBV7-9 to TRBJ1-1; D unclear. Trimming pared 6 bases from V and 6 bases from J, leaving 20 bases between. The germline CDR1 and CDR2 sequences are SEHNR and FQNEAQ (reference sequence). CDR3 length: 15 residues. CDR3 sequence reads: CASRPPAVSGPEAFF. The DNA of the CDR3 is TGTGCCAGCAGGCCCCCAGCTGTTTCGGGCCCTGAAGCTTTCTTT. The entire variable domain, with the rest obtained from reference TRBV7-9 and TRBJ1-1, is as follows: DTGVSQNPRHKITKRGQNVTFRCDPISEHNRLYWYRQTLGQGPEFLTYFQNEAQLEKSRLLSDRFSAERPKGSFSTLEIQRTEQGDSAMYLCASRPPAVSGPEAFFGQGTRLTVV.